The 14 T cell receptor beta chains in this list originate from one sample, sequenced in a study of identical twins. A single record per CDR3 protein comes from TCRdb applying MiXCR to the 5' RACE reads. This sample has just over 450,000 distinct CDR3 sequences, with approximately 15% found just once. This sample also belongs to another study, concerning yellow fever vaccine responses in identical twins.

The sample was CD4+ T cells sorted from blood. These receptors were taken from a woman between 18 and 30 years old in good health.

This clonotype was counted between two and nine times. The J gene is TRBJ2-3, the V gene TRBV4-1, with TRBD2 identical over 7 bases. Germline values: CDR1 MGHRA, CDR2 YSYEKL. This CDR3 has 15 amino acids. V shed 0 bases, J shed 4 bases, and the junction held 4 bases outside the gene matches. The CDR3 region has the DNA TGCGCCAGCAGCCAAGATCCCAGCGGGGCAGATACGCAGTATTTT. This translates into CASSQDPSGADTQYF.

This clonotype was recorded many times. The chain joins TRBV6-2 or TRBV6-3 to TRBJ2-3; D gene ambiguous. The V gene's germline CDR1 is MNHEY and CDR2 SVGEGT. The CDR3 contains 14 residues. Trimming took off 6 bases at V and 5 bases at J, with 15 bases between the two ends. The DNA of the CDR3 is TGTGCCAGCAGCTCCTCAGCAGCGCGAGATACGCAGTATTTT. Protein sequence: CASSSSAARDTQYF.

This chain links TRBV11-1 with TRBJ1-1; no firm D call. Per germline, CDR1 SGHAT and CDR2 FQDESV (reference sequence). The length of the CDR3 is 12 residues. Trimming cost V 2 bases and J 8 bases, with 9 bases left between them. For the CDR3, the DNA is TGTGCCAGCAGCTTACGACTCTCCGAAGCTTTCTTT. The encoded protein is CASSLRLSEAFF.

There are a few counts of this clonotype. V and J are TRBV28 and TRBJ2-1; 8 bases agree with TRBD1. Trimming cost V 9 bases and J 3 bases; bases outside gene matches: 13. This CDR3 spans 16 amino acids. Germline CDR1 reads MDHEN; CDR2 reads SYDVKM. The CDR3 here is CASGRTTGGNYNEQFF. The CDR3 region has the DNA TGTGCCAGTGGGAGAACAACAGGGGGAAACTACAATGAGCAGTTCTTC.

This clonotype was seen a handful of times. In nucleotides, the CDR3 is TGTGCCAGCAGCTTTGTAATAGCGGGAACCGGGGAGCTGTTTTTT. Protein: CASSFVIAGTGELFF. The chain is built from TRBV7-9 and TRBJ2-2; 8 bases are shared with TRBD2. The CDR3 sequence is 15 residues long. The V gene end was trimmed by 3 bases and the J gene end by 5 bases; junction bases not matched to a gene: 5. Germline V gives CDR1 SEHNR, CDR2 FQNEAQ (reference sequence).

The chain links TRBV29-1 to TRBJ2-4; D possibly corresponds to TRBD2 (5 bases). Germline V gene sequence: CDR1 SQVTM, CDR2 ANQGSEA. This CDR3 is built from 13 residues. Trimming removed 5 bases at V and 0 bases at J, with 8 bases between. CDR3 nucleotide sequence: TGCAGCGTTTACGAGGGAGCCAAAAACATTCAGTACTTC. Translating gives CSVYEGAKNIQYF.

The gene calls are TRBV5-1 and TRBJ2-7, with a possible D match to TRBD2 (6 bases). V was trimmed by 7 bases and J by 3 bases, leaving 20 bases between them. There are 15 residues in the CDR3. From germline, CDR1 is SGHRS and CDR2 YFSETQ. The DNA for the CDR3 is TGCGCCAGCGGGACCCTTTTGAGTAGCGGCTACGAGCAGTACTTC. Amino acids: CASGTLLSSGYEQYF.

This clonotype has more than one count but fewer than ten. V is TRBV20-1 and J is TRBJ2-1, with 13 nucleotides matching TRBD2. This CDR3 is built from 14 residues. CDR1 and CDR2 (germline): DFQATT, SNEGSKA (reference sequence). The V and J ends lost 6 bases and 7 bases, in that order; junction bases with no gene match: 6. CDR3 DNA sequence: TGCAGTGCCTGGGGACTAGCGGGAAGTAATGAGCAGTTCTTC. Translated: CSAWGLAGSNEQFF.

The V call is TRBV20-1, the J call TRBJ2-7; D possibly corresponds to TRBD2 (5 bases). Per the germline V gene, CDR1 is DFQATT and CDR2 is SNEGSKA (reference sequence). This CDR3 has 13 amino acids. The V and J ends lost 6 bases and 0 bases respectively, with 12 bases between them. The CDR3 DNA sequence: TGCAGTGCCCCGGTGGGGAGCTCCTACGAGCAGTACTTC. Translated, it gives CSAPVGSSYEQYF.

This clonotype occurred a few times. This rearrangement joins TRBV12-3 or TRBV12-4 to TRBJ2-7; possibly TRBD1 or TRBD2 for D (7 bases each). There are 14 residues in the CDR3. Trimming took off 5 bases at V and 5 bases at J, with 16 bases between the two ends. The CDR3 bases are TGTGCCAGCAGTCCAAGACAGGGAGGGAACGAGCAGTACTTC. This codes for CASSPRQGGNEQYF.

This clonotype was seen only a few times. This sequence joins TRBV24-1 and TRBJ1-5; D is unclear. CDR3 length equals 15 residues. Between the trimmed V and J ends, which lost 4 bases and 7 bases, there was a span of 16 bases. In germline, CDR1 is KGHDR, CDR2 SFDVKD. CDR3 loop: CATSDPTAPGQPQHF. The CDR3, as DNA: TGTGCCACCAGTGACCCCACGGCCCCAGGCCAGCCCCAGCATTTT.

This clonotype was counted at least ten times. The J gene is TRBJ2-3, the V gene TRBV10-3, with D uncertain. This CDR3 is built from 14 residues. CDR1 and CDR2 from the germline V gene are ENHRY and SYGVKD. With 4 bases removed from V and 1 base from J, the gap between germline ends came to 9 bases. The CDR3 nucleotides are TGTGCCATCAGTGGAGAGCAGCGCACAGATACGCAGTATTTT. It encodes CAISGEQRTDTQYF.

CDR3 sequence (DNA): TGCAGTGCTAGAGAGTTACCGGGGCGAGGGGGGGAGACCCAGTACTTC. Its protein product is CSARELPGRGGETQYF. This sequence joins TRBV20-1 and TRBJ2-5; D assignment may be TRBD1 or TRBD2 (6 bases each). Germline V gene data show CDR1 as DFQATT and CDR2 as SNEGSKA (reference sequence). The CDR3 runs 16 residues. V dropped 0 bases and J dropped 5 bases, with 19 bases sitting between them.

The V gene is TRBV5-1, the J gene TRBJ1-1, with D hard to call. The CDR3 length is 12 residues. Looked up from germline, CDR1 is SGHRS and CDR2 is YFSETQ. The V and J ends lost 3 bases and 1 base respectively, with 4 bases between them. The CDR3 coding sequence is TGCGCCAGCAGCTCCGAGAACACTGAAGCTTTCTTT. Its translation: CASSSENTEAFF.